The rows below give T cell receptor beta chains drawn from one sample of a study of tumor-infiltrating lymphocytes in primary liver carcinoma. TCRdb recomputed calls from the multiplex PCR reads with MiXCR, one row per CDR3 protein. The sample consists of about 320,000 distinct CDR3 sequences, about three fifths of them appearing once. The specimen sequenced was peripheral blood. The source is a woman between 25 and 40 years old with primary liver carcinoma and hepatitis B virus infection. CDR3s include the opening cysteine and the closing phenylalanine or tryptophan. The D gene is left open where the match is weak. Rows may omit the clone size; those that give it use once, few, many or a size class.

d_call	v_call	clone_size	j_call	cdr3_aa	cdr3_nt
TRBD2	TRBV11-2	.	TRBJ2-1	CASSLAVFFGTSGTNEQSF	TGTGCCAGCAGCTTAGCAGTATTTTTCGGGACTAGCGGCACCAATGAGCAGTCCTTC
.	TRBV4-1	.	TRBJ1-2	CASSQLDTPGYGYTF	TGCGCCAGCAGCCAATTGGACACCCCAGGCTATGGCTACACCTTC
.	TRBV11-2	once	TRBJ2-5	CANSLEYVGETEYF	TGTGCCAACAGCTTAGAGTACGTGGGAGAGACCGAGTACTTC
TRBD1	TRBV13	.	TRBJ2-1	CASSRDRGTKSEQFF	TGTGCCAGCAGTCGGGACAGGGGGACTAAGAGTGAGCAGTTCTTC
.	TRBV28	.	TRBJ1-2	CASSLKTEGYTF	TGTGCCAGCAGTTTAAAGACAGAAGGCTACACCTTC
TRBD2	TRBV4-3	.	TRBJ2-1	CASNQETSGTPHNEQFF	TGCGCCAGCAACCAAGAGACCAGCGGGACGCCCCACAATGAGCAGTTCTTC
.	TRBV7-9	.	TRBJ1-2	CASSLDPGSGYTF	TGTGCCAGCAGCTTAGATCCAGGGAGTGGCTACACCTTC
.	TRBV12-3/TRBV12-4	.	TRBJ1-2	CASSPRDSGGGYTF	TGTGCCAGCAGTCCACGGGATTCAGGAGGTGGCTACACCTTC
.	TRBV12-3/TRBV12-4	.	TRBJ1-6	CASSYRTRNSPLHF	TGTGCCAGCAGTTATCGGACTAGGAATTCACCCCTCCACTTT
.	TRBV30	few	TRBJ2-7	CAWSVSQNGEQYF	TGTGCCTGGAGTGTGAGTCAAAACGGCGAGCAGTACTTC
TRBD1	TRBV5-1	.	TRBJ2-7	CASSLSRGRTDEQYF	TGCGCCAGCAGCTTAAGTAGGGGGCGCACGGACGAGCAGTACTTC
TRBD2	TRBV11-2	many	TRBJ2-1	CASSASGRFSYNEQFF	TGTGCCAGCAGCGCGAGCGGGAGGTTCTCCTACAATGAGCAGTTCTTC
.	TRBV10-2	.	TRBJ2-3	CASIKDTQYF	TGCGCCAGCATTAAAGATACGCAGTATTTT
.	TRBV11-2	few	TRBJ2-5	CASSLNSGAETQKTHYF	TGTGCCAGCAGCTTAAACTCCGGGGCCGAAACCCAAAAGACCCATTACTTC
.	TRBV11-2	.	TRBJ2-3	CASSQTVDTQYF	TGTGCCAGTAGCCAAACAGTTGATACGCAGTATTTT
TRBD2	TRBV6-2/TRBV6-3	few	TRBJ2-7	CASRKSGREPYEQYF	TGTGCCAGCAGAAAAAGCGGGAGGGAGCCCTACGAGCAGTACTTC
TRBD2	TRBV7-6	.	TRBJ2-3	CASSLRGSGRTDTQYF	TGTGCCAGCAGCTTAAGAGGTAGCGGGAGAACAGATACGCAGTATTTT
.	TRBV11-2	.	TRBJ1-1	CASAPRRGEGPVNTEAFF	TGTGCCAGCGCCCCCCGGAGGGGGGAGGGACCGGTGAACACTGAAGCTTTCTTT
TRBD1	TRBV7-9	.	TRBJ1-5	CASSSSGGGQPQHF	TGTGCCAGCAGCTCCTCAGGGGGGGGACAGCCCCAGCATTTT
.	TRBV28	.	TRBJ1-1	CASSRRGANTEAFF	TGTGCCAGCAGTCGGCGGGGCGCGAACACTGAAGCCTTCTTT
TRBD1	TRBV6-5	.	TRBJ2-7	CANSPRTGGSYEQYF	TGTGCCAACAGCCCAAGGACAGGGGGCAGCTACGAGCAATACTTC
.	TRBV6-1	few	TRBJ2-1	CATGRTVAVNEQFF	TGTGCCACAGGACGAACAGTAGCGGTCAATGAGCAGTTCTTC
TRBD1	TRBV25-1	.	TRBJ1-2	CASSDPGQGVYGYTF	TGTGCCAGCAGTGATCCGGGACAGGGGGTCTATGGCTACACCTTC
.	TRBV6-5	many	TRBJ2-6	CASSYLRPGANVLTF	TGTGCCAGCAGTTACCTCAGACCCGGGGCCAACGTCCTGACTTTC
.	TRBV10-1	few	TRBJ1-1	CASSRHNTEAFF	TGCGCCAGCAGTAGACACAACACTGAAGCTTTCTTT
TRBD1	TRBV11-3	.	TRBJ2-5	CANSYSTGGVETQYF	TGTGCCAACAGCTACTCGACAGGGGGTGTAGAGACCCAGTACTTC
TRBD1	TRBV28	.	TRBJ1-2	CASSLGGRGYTF	TGTGCCAGCAGTCTAGGGGGCAGGGGCTACACCTTC
TRBD1	TRBV5-6	.	TRBJ2-7	CASSSGTESCEQYF	TGTGCCAGCAGCTCCGGGACAGAATCCTGCGAGCAGTACTTC
.	TRBV12-3/TRBV12-4	few	TRBJ2-2	CAGSSSDRAAGELFF	TGTGCCGGCAGTTCGTCGGACCGCGCGGCCGGGGAGCTGTTTTTT
.	TRBV11-2	many	TRBJ2-1	CASSLQSTEQFF	TGTGCCAGCAGCTTACAGAGCACTGAGCAGTTCTTC
TRBD1	TRBV11-2	.	TRBJ2-5	CASSFLGQGRETQYF	TGTGCCAGCAGCTTCCTCGGACAGGGGAGAGAGACCCAGTACTTC
.	TRBV12-3/TRBV12-4	many	TRBJ2-1	CASSSGPYNEQFF	TGTGCCAGCAGTTCGGGACCTTACAATGAGCAGTTCTTC
TRBD1	TRBV20-1	few	TRBJ2-5	CSATNRGLETQYF	TGCAGTGCTACTAACAGGGGGCTAGAGACCCAGTACTTC
.	TRBV9	.	TRBJ1-3	CASSGTILGSGNTIYF	TGTGCCAGCAGCGGGACGATCCTCGGCTCTGGAAACACCATATATTTT
TRBD2	TRBV25-1	.	TRBJ2-5	CTSSELTGGPETQYF	TGTACCAGCAGTGAATTGACGGGAGGCCCCGAGACCCAGTACTTC
.	TRBV13	few	TRBJ2-7	CASSGRDQTYEQYF	TGTGCCAGCAGCGGAAGGGACCAGACCTACGAGCAGTACTTC
TRBD2	TRBV24-1	.	TRBJ2-7	CATSDGSGARYEQYF	TGTGCCACCAGTGATGGTAGCGGGGCCCGCTACGAGCAGTACTTC
TRBD2	TRBV5-1	.	TRBJ2-1	CASSFGLAEYPQFF	TGCGCCAGCAGCTTCGGACTAGCGGAGTACCCACAGTTCTTC
.	TRBV5-5	many	TRBJ1-5	CASSFRDGNQPQHF	TGTGCCAGCAGCTTCCGGGACGGAAATCAGCCCCAGCATTTT
TRBD1	TRBV5-4	.	TRBJ2-7	CASSSTGGVLYF	TGTGCCAGCAGCTCGACAGGGGGAGTTCTGTACTTC
.	TRBV6-5	many	TRBJ2-3	CASSYSGYPDTQYF	TGTGCCAGCAGTTACTCGGGATATCCAGATACGCAGTATTTT